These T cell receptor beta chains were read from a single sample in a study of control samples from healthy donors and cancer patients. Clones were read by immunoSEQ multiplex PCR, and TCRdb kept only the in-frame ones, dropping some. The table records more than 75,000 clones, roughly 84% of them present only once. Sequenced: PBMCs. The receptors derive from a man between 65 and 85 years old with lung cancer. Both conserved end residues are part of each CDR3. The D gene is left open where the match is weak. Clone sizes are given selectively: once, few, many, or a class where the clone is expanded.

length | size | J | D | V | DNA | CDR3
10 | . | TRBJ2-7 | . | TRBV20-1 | TGCAGTGCTCTCGGATACGAGCAGTACTTC | CSALGYEQYF
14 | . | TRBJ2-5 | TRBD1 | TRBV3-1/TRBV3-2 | TGTGCCAGCAGCCCGCCGGGACAGGGGGAGACCCAGTACTTC | CASSPPGQGETQYF
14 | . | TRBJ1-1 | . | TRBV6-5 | TGTGCCAGCAGTTGGGTGGACGGAGGCGCTGAAGCTTTCTTT | CASSWVDGGAEAFF
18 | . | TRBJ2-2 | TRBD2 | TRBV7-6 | TGTGCCAGCAGCTCCTCGGCTAGCGGGGGGGCGGGGACCGGGGAGCTGTTTTTT | CASSSSASGGAGTGELFF
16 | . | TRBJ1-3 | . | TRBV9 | TGTGCCAGCAGCGCGCCGGGACACAACTCTGGAAACACCATATATTTT | CASSAPGHNSGNTIYF
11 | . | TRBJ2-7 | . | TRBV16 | TGTGCCAGCAGCCACTCTGGGGAGCAGTACTTC | CASSHSGEQYF
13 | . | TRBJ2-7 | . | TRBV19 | TGTGCCAGTAGTCATCCCGGCCTGGACGAGCAGTACTTC | CASSHPGLDEQYF
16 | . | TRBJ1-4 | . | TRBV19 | TGTGCCACCTCATCCACAGGCTTCGCAACTAATGAAAAACTGTTTTTT | CATSSTGFATNEKLFF
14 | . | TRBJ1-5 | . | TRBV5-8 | TGTGCCAGCAGCCTACAGGTTAGCAATCAGCCCCAGCATTTT | CASSLQVSNQPQHF
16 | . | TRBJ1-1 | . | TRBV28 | TGTGCCAGCCCTGCTACGGGGCCTTCCTCGAACACTGAAGCTTTCTTT | CASPATGPSSNTEAFF
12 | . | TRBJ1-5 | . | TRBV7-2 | TGTGCCAGCAGCTTAGCGGGGGTTCCCCAGCATTTT | CASSLAGVPQHF
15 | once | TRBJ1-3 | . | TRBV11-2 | TGTGCCAGCAGCCGAGGGGCCCTCTCTGGAAACACCATATATTTT | CASSRGALSGNTIYF
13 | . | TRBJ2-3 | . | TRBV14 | TGTGCCAGCAGCCAAGGGTTCACAGATACGCAGTATTTT | CASSQGFTDTQYF
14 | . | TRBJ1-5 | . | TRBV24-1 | TGTGCCACCAGTGATGGTAGGGGAGCCGCACCCCAGCATTTT | CATSDGRGAAPQHF
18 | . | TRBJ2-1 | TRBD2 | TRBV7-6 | TGTGCCAGCACCTTGTACGGGTTAGCGGGGAGCTCCTACAATGAGCAGTTCTTC | CASTLYGLAGSSYNEQFF
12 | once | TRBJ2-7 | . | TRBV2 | TGTGCCAGCAGTGTCACCTACTACGAGCAGTACTTC | CASSVTYYEQYF
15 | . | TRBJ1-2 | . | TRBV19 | TGTGCCAGTAGTCCCACAGGGACGCCTCTGAACGGCTACACCTTC | CASSPTGTPLNGYTF
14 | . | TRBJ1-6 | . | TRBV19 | TGTGCCAGTTCTTCGGACAGTAGAAATTCACCCCTCCACTTT | CASSSDSRNSPLHF
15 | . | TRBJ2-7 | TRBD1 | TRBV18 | TGTGCCAGCTCACTTACCCGGGACAGCTCCTACGAGCAGTACTTC | CASSLTRDSSYEQYF
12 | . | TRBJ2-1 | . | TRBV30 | TGTGCCTGGAGTCTTTCCTACAATGAGCAGTTCTTC | CAWSLSYNEQFF
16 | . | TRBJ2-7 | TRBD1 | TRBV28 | TGTGCCAGCAGTTCCCCCGCGACAGGGGATCCCCACGAGCAGTACTTC | CASSSPATGDPHEQYF
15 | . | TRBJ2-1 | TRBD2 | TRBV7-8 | TGTGCCAGTGAGACACGGGAGGGAGCCTACAATGAGCAGTTCTTC | CASETREGAYNEQFF
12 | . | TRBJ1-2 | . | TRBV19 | TGTGCCAGTAAACAGATCAACTATGGCTACACCTTC | CASKQINYGYTF
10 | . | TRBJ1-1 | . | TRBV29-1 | TGCAGCGTTGCTAACACTGAAGCTTTCTTT | CSVANTEAFF
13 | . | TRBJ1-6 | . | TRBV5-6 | TGTGCCAGCAGCTTGGTAGGGGATTCACCCCTCCACTTT | CASSLVGDSPLHF
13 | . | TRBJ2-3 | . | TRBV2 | TGTGCCAGCTTTCCGGGAGGCACAGATACGCAGTATTTT | CASFPGGTDTQYF
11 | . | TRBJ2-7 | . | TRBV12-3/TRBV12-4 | TGTGCCAGCAAGGTGAGGGACGAGCAGTACTTC | CASKVRDEQYF
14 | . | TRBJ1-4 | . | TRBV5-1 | TGCGCCAGCAGCTTGCAAGGGACTAATGAAAAACTGTTTTTT | CASSLQGTNEKLFF
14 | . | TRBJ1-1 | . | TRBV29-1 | TGCAGCCCCTGGACAGCTATTATGAACACTGAAGCTTTCTTT | CSPWTAIMNTEAFF
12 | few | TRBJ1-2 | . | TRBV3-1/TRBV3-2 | TGTGCCAGCAGCCCTCTCAAAAGGCCCCCCGTCTTC | CASSPLKRPPVF
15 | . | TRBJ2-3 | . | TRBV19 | TGTGCCAGTAGTATAATAACAGGGAGCACAGATACGCAGTATTTT | CASSIITGSTDTQYF
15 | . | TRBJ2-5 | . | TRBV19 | TGTGCCAGTAGTCCCCTTTCTGGCAGTAGGGAGACCCAGTACTTC | CASSPLSGSRETQYF
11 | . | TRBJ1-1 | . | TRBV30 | TGTGCCTGGAGTAAAGGGACTGAAGCTTTCTTT | CAWSKGTEAFF
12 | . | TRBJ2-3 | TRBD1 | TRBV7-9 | TGTGCCAGCAGCTACGGACAGGGGACACAGTATTTT | CASSYGQGTQYF
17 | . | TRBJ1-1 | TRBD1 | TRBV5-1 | TGCGCCAGCAGCTTGGATGGACAGGCTCGGGGGAACACTGAAGCTTTCTTT | CASSLDGQARGNTEAFF
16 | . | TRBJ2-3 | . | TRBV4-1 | TGCGCCAGCAGCCAAGCCGGGGGGCTAACCACAGATACGCAGTATTTT | CASSQAGGLTTDTQYF
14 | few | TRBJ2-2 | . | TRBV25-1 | TGTGCCAGCAGTTCCGCCACGAACACCGGGGAGCTGTTTTTT | CASSSATNTGELFF